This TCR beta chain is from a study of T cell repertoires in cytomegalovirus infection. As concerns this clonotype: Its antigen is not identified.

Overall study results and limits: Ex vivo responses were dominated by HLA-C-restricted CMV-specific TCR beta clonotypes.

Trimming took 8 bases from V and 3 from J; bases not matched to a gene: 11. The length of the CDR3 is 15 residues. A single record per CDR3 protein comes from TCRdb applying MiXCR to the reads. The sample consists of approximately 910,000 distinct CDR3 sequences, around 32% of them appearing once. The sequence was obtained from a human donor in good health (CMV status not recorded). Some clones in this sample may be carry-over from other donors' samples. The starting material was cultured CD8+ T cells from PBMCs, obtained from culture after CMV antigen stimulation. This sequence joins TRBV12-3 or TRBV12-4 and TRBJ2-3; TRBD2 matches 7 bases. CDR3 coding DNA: TGTGCCAGCCCACCCCCGGGGGGTTCAACAGATACGCAGTATTTT. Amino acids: CASPPPGGSTDTQYF.